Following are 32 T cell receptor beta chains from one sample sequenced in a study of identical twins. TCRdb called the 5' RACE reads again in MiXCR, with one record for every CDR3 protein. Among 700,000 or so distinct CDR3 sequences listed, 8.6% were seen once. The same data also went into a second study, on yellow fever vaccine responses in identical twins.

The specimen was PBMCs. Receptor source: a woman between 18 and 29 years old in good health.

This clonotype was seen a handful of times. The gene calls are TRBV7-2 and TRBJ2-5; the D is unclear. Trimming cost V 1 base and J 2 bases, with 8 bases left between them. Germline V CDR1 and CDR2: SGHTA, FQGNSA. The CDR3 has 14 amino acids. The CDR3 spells CASSLVLDQETQYF. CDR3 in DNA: TGTGCCAGCAGCTTAGTACTGGATCAAGAGACCCAGTACTTC.

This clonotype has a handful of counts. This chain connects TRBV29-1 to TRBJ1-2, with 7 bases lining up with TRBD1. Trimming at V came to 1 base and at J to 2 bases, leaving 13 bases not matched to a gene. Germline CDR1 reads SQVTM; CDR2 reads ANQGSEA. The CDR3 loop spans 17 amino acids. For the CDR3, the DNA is TGCAGCGTTGAAGGGCGAGGGGGCGCCTCGACGAACTATGGCTACACCTTC. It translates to CSVEGRGGASTNYGYTF.

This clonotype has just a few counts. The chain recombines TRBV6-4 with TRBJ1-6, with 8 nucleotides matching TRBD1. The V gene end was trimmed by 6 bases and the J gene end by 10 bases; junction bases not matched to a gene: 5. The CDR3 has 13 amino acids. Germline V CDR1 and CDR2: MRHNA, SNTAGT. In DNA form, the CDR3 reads TGTGCCAGCAGGACAGGGGAGGGGTCACCCCTCCACTTT. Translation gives CASRTGEGSPLHF.

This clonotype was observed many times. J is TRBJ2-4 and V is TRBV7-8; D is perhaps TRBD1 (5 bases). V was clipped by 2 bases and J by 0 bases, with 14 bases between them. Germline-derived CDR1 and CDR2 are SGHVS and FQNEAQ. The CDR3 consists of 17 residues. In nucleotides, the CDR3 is TGTGCCAGCAGCTTACGGCAGGGTGTGATAGCCAAAAACATTCAGTACTTC. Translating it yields CASSLRQGVIAKNIQYF.

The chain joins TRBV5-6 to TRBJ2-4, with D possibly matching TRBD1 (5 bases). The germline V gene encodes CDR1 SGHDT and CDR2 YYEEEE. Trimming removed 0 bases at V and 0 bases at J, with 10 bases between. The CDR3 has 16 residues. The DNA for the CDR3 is TGTGCCAGCAGCTTGGGCAGGGAACTAGCCAAAAACATTCAGTACTTC. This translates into CASSLGRELAKNIQYF.

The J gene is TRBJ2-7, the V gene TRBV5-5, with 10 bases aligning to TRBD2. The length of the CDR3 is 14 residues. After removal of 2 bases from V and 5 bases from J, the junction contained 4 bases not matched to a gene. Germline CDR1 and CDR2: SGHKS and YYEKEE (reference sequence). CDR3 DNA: TGTGCCAGCAGCTTAACTAGCGGGGTCCACGAGCAGTACTTC. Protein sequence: CASSLTSGVHEQYF.

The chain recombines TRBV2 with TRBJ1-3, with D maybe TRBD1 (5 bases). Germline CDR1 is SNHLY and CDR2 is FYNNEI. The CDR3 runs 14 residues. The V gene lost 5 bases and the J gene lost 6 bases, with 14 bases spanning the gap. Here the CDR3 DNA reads TGTGCCAGCAGTCCGCAGGGAGTAGAAAACACCATATATTTT. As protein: CASSPQGVENTIYF.

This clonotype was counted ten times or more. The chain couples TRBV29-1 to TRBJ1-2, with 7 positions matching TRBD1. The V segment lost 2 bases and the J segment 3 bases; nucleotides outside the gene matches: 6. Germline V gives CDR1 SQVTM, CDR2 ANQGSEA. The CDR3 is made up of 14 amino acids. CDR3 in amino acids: CSVEQGDGDYGYTF. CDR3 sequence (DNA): TGCAGCGTTGAACAGGGGGATGGGGACTATGGCTACACCTTC.

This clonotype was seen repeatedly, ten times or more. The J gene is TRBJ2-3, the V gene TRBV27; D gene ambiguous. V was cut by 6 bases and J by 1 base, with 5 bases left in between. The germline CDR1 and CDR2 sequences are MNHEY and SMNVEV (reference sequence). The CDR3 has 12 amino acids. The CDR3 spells CASRVGTDTQYF. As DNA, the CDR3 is TGTGCCAGCAGGGTGGGCACAGATACGCAGTATTTT.

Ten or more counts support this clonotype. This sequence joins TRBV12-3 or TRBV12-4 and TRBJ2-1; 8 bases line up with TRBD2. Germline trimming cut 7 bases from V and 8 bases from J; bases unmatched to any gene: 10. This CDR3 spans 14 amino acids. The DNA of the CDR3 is TGTGCCAGCACCTTGAGAGCGGGAGACTATGAGCAGTTCTTC. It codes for CASTLRAGDYEQFF.

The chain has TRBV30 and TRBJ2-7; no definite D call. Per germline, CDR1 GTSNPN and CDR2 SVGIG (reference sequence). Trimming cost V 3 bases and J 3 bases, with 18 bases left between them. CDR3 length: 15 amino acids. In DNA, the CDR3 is TGTGCCTGGAGGGACGCGGTAACAGATGACTACGAGCAGTACTTC. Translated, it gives CAWRDAVTDDYEQYF.

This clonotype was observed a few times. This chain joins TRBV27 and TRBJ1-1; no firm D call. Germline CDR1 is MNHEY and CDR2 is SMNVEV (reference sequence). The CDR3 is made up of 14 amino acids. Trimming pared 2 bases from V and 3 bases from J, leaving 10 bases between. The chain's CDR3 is CASSLAGLDTEAFF. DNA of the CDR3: TGTGCCAGCAGTTTAGCGGGGTTGGACACTGAAGCTTTCTTT.

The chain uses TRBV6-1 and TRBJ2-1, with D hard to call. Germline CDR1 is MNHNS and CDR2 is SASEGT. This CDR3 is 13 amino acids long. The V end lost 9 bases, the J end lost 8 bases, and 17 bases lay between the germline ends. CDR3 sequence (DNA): TGTGCCAGGACCCGTCGCAGGATTGATGAGCAGTTCTTC. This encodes CARTRRRIDEQFF.

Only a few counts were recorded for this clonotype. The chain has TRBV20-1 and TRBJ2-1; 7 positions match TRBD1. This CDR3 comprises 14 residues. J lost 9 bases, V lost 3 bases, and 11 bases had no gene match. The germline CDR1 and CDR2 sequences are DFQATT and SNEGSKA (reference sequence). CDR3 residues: CSARKPKKGAEQFF. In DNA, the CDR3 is TGCAGTGCTAGGAAGCCCAAGAAGGGGGCTGAGCAGTTCTTC.

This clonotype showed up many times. CDR3 loop: CASSLDIYEQFF. CDR3 DNA sequence: TGCGCCAGCAGCTTGGATATATATGAGCAGTTCTTC. The chain recombines TRBV5-1 with TRBJ2-1; D gene unclear. V lost 0 bases to trimming and J lost 8 bases, with 6 bases between them. The CDR3 runs 12 residues. Germline V lookup: CDR1 SGHRS, CDR2 YFSETQ.

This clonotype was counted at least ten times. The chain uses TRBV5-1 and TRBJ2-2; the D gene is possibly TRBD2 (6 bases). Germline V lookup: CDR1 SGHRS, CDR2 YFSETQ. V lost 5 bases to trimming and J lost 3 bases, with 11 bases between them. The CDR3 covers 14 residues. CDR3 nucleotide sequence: TGCGCCAGCAGTCCCGGGAGCTACACCGGGGAGCTGTTTTTT. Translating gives CASSPGSYTGELFF.

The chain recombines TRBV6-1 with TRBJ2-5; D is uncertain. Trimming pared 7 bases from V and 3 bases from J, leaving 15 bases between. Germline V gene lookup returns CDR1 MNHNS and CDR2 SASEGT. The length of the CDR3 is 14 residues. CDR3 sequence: CASKLLWGEETQYF. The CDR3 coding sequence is TGTGCCAGCAAACTACTGTGGGGTGAAGAGACCCAGTACTTC.

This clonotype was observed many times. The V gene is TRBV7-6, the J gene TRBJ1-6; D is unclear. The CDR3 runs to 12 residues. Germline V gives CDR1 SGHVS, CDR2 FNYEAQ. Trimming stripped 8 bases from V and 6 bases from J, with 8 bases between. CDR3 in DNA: TGTGCCAGCGGAGACCCTAATTCACCCCTCCACTTT. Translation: CASGDPNSPLHF.

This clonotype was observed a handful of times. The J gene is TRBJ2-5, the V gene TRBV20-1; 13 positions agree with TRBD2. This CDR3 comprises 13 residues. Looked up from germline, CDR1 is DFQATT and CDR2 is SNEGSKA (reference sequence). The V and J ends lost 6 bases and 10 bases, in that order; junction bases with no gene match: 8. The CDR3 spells CSAELAGGHVQYF. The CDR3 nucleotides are TGCAGTGCCGAACTAGCGGGGGGGCATGTCCAGTACTTC.

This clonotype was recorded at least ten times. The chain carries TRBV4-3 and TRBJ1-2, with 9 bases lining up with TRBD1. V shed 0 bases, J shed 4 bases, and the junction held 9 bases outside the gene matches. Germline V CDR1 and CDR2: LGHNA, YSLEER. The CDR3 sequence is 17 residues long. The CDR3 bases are TGCGCCAGCAGCCAAGACCCCGGGACAGGGATTTCCTATGGCTACACCTTC. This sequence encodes CASSQDPGTGISYGYTF.

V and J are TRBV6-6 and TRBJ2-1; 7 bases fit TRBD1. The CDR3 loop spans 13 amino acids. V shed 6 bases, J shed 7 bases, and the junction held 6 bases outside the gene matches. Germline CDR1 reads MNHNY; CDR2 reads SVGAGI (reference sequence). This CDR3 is CASRLEGANEQFF. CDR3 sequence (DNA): TGTGCCAGCAGACTCGAGGGGGCTAATGAGCAGTTCTTC.

The CDR3 nucleotides read TGTGCCAGCTCACCTTGGGACAGGGTGAACTCTGGGGCCAACGTCCTGACTTTC. Its translation is CASSPWDRVNSGANVLTF. The J gene is TRBJ2-6, the V gene TRBV18, with TRBD1 matching over 9 bases. CDR1 is KGHSH, CDR2 LQKENI, per germline. J gave up 0 bases and V 3 bases, and 6 bases lay outside the gene matches. The CDR3 loop spans 18 amino acids.

CDR3 nucleotide sequence: TGTGCCACCAGTGATCTCTACGGAACCGGGGAGCTGTTTTTT. Translation gives CATSDLYGTGELFF. The chain couples TRBV24-1 to TRBJ2-2; D unresolved. CDR3 length: 14 residues. From germline, CDR1 is KGHDR and CDR2 SFDVKD. V shed 3 bases and J shed 5 bases, with 9 bases lying between them.

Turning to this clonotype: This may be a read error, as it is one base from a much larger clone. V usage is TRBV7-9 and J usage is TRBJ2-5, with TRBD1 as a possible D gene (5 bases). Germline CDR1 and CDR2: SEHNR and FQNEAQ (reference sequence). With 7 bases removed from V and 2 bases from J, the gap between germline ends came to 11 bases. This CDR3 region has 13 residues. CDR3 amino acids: CASIFRAQETQYF. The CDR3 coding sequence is TGTGCCAGCATCTTCAGGGCTCAAGAGACCCAGTACTTC. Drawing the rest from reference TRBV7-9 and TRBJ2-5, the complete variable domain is DTGVSQNPRHKITKRGQNVTFRCDPISEHNRLYWYRQTLGQGPEFLTYFQNEAQLEKSRLLSDRFSAERPKGSFSTLEIQRTEQGDSAMYLCASIFRAQETQYFGPGTRLLVL.

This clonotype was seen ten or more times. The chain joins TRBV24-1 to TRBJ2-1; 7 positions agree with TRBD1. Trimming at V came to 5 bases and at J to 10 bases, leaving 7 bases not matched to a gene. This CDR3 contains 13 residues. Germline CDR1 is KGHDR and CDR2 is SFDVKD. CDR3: CATSAWTGREQFF. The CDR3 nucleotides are TGTGCCACCAGTGCTTGGACAGGTCGCGAGCAGTTCTTC.

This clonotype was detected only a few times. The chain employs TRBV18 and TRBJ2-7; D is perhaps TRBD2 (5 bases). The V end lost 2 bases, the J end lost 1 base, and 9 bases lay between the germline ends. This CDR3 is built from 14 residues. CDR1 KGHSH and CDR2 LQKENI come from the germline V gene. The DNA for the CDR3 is TGTGCCAGCTCACCATTTAGGGAGTCCTACGAGCAGTACTTC. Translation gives CASSPFRESYEQYF.

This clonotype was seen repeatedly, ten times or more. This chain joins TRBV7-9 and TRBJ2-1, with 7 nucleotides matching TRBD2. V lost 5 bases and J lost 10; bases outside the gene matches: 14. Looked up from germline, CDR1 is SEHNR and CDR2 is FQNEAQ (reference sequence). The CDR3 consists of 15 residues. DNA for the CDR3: TGTGCCAGCAGCCCTACTCCGTGGGGGGAGGGCGAGCAGTTCTTC. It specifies CASSPTPWGEGEQFF.

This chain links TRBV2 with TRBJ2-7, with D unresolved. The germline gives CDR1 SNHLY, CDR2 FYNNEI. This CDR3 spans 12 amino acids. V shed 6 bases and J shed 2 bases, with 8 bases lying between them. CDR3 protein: CASSELAYEQYF. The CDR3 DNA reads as TGTGCCAGCAGCGAGCTGGCCTACGAGCAGTACTTC.

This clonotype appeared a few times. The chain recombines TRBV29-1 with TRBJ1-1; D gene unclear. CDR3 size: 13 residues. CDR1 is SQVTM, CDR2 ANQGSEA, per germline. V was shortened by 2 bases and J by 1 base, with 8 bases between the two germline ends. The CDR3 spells CSVEIRQNTEAFF. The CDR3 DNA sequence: TGCAGCGTTGAAATTCGGCAGAACACTGAAGCTTTCTTT.

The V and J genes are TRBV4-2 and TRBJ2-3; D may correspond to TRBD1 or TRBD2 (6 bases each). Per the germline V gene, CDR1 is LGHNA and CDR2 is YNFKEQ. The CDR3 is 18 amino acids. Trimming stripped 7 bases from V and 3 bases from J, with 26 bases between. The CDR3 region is CASTPSGSGALSTDTQYF. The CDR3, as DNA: TGTGCCAGCACCCCTTCAGGGTCGGGGGCATTATCGACAGATACGCAGTATTTT.

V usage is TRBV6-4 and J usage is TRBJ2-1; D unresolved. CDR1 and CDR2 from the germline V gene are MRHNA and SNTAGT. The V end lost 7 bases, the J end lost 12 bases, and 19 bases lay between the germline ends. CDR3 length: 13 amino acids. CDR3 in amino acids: CASTRIGGKTQFF. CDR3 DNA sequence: TGTGCCAGCACCCGAATTGGTGGAAAAACGCAGTTCTTC.

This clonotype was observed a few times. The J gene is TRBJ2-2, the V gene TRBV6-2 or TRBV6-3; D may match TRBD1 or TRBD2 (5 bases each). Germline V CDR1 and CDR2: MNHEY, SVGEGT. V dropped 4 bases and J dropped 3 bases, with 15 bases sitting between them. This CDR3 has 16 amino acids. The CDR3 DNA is TGTGCCAGCAGTTCAGCGCGAGGGGTAGACACCGGGGAGCTGTTTTTT. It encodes CASSSARGVDTGELFF.